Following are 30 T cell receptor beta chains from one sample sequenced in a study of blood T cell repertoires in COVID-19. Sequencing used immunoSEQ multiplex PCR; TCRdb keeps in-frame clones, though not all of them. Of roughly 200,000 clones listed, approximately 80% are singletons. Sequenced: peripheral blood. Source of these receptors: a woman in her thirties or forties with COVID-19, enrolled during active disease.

The CDR3 DNA follows: TGTGCCAGCAGTGACACCGCCGGGACATCTGAAAAACTGTTTTTT. Its translation: CASSDTAGTSEKLFF. The gene calls are TRBV6-1 and TRBJ1-4; perhaps TRBD1 as D (6 bases). The CDR3 has 15 residues. In germline, CDR1 is MNHNS, CDR2 SASEGT. V was trimmed by 3 bases and J by 7 bases, leaving 15 bases between them.

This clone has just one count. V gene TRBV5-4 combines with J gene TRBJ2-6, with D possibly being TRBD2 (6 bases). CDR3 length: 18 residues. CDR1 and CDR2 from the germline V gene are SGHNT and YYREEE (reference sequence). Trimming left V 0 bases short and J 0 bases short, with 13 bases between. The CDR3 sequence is CASSLAEGLYSGANVLTF. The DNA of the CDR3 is TGTGCCAGCAGCTTGGCTGAGGGACTGTACTCTGGGGCCAACGTCCTGACTTTC.

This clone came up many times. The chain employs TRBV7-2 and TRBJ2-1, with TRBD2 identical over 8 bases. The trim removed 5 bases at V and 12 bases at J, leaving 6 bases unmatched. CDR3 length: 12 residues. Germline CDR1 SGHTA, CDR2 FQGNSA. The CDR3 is CASSPPTSGQFF. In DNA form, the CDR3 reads TGTGCCAGCAGCCCCCCAACTAGCGGGCAGTTCTTC.

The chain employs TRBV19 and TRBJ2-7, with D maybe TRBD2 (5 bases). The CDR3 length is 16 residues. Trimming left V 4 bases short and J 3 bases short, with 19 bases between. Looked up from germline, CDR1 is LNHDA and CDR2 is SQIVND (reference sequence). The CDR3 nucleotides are TGTGCCAGTAGTACAGGAGGTCTCGGCGGGCTCTACGAGCAGTACTTC. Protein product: CASSTGGLGGLYEQYF.

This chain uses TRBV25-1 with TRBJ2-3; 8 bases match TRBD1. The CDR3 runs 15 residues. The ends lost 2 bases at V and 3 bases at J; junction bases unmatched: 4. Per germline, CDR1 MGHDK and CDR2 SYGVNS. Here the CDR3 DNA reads TGTGCCAGCAGTGAACAGGGGGCTATGACAGATACGCAGTATTTT. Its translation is CASSEQGAMTDTQYF.

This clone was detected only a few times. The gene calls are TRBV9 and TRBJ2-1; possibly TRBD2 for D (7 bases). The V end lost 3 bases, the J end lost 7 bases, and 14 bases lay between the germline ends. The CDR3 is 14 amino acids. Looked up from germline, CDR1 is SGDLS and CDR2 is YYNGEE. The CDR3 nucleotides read TGTGCCAGCAGCGAGGGGGGGGCCGTGAATGAGCAGTTCTTC. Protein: CASSEGGAVNEQFF.

The CDR3 nucleotides are TGTGCCAGCAGCCCTACGCCCTATGGCTACACCTTC. Its protein product is CASSPTPYGYTF. The V and J genes are TRBV14 and TRBJ1-2; no clear D. This CDR3 contains 12 residues. Germline V gene data show CDR1 as SGHDN and CDR2 as FVKESK. V was pared by 4 bases and J by 4 bases, with 7 bases between.

CDR3 amino acids: CSGTTGQGPEQYF. The CDR3 coding sequence is TGCAGCGGTACAACGGGACAGGGTCCCGAGCAGTACTTC. The V gene is TRBV29-1, the J gene TRBJ2-7, with 9 bases lining up with TRBD1. J gave up 6 bases and V 7 bases, and 10 bases lay outside the gene matches. CDR1 SQVTM and CDR2 ANQGSEA come from the germline V gene. This CDR3 is built from 13 residues.

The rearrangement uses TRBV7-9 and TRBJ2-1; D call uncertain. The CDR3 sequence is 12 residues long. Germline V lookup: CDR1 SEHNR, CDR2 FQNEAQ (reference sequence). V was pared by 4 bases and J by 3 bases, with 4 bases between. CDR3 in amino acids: CASSSHYNEQFF. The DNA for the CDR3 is TGTGCCAGCAGCTCCCACTACAATGAGCAGTTCTTC.

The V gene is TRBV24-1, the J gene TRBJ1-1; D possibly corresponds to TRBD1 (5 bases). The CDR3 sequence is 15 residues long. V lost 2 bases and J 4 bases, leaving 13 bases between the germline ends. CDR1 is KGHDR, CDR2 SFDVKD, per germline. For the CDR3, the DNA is TGTGCCACCAGTGATTCTTCCACAGGAACCACTGAAGCTTTCTTT. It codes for CATSDSSTGTTEAFF.

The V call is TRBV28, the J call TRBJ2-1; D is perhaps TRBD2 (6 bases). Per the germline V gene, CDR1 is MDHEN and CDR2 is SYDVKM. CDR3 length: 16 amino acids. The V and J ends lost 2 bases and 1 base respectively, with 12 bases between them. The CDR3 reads CASSLGTYLSYNEQFF. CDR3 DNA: TGTGCCAGCAGTTTAGGGACTTACCTTTCCTACAATGAGCAGTTCTTC.

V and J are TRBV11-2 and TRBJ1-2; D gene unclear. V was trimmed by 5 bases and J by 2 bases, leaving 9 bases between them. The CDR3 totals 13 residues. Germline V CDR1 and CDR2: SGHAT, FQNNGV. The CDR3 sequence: CASSPGLNYGYTF. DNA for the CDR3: TGTGCCAGCAGCCCTGGGCTGAACTATGGCTACACCTTC.

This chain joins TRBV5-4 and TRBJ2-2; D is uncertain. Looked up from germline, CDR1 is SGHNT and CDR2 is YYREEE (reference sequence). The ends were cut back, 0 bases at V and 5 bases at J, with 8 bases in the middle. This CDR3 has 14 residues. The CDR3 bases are TGTGCCAGCAGCTTGGTGGCATTAACCGGGGAGCTGTTTTTT. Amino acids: CASSLVALTGELFF.

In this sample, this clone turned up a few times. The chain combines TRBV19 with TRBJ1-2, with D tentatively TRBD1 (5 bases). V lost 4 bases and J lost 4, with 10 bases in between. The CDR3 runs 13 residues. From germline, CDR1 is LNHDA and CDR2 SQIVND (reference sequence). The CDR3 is CASSREGVYGYTF. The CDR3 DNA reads TGTGCCAGTAGTAGGGAAGGGGTCTATGGCTACACCTTC.

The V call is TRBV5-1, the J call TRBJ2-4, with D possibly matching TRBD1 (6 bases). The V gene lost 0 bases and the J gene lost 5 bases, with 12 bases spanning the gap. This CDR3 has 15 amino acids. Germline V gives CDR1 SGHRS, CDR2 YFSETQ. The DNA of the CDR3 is TGCGCCAGCAGCTTGGCCCTCCGACAGGAAAACATTCAGTACTTC. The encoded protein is CASSLALRQENIQYF.

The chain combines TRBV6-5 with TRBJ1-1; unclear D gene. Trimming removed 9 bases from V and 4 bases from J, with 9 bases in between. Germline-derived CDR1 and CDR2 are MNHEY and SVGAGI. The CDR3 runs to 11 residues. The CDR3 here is CASQRGTEAFF. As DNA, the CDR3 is TGTGCCAGTCAGCGGGGCACTGAAGCTTTCTTT.

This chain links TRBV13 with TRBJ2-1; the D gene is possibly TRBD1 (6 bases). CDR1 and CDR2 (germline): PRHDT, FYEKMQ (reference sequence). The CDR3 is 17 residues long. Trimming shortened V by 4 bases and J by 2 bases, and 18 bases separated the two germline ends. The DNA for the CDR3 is TGTGCCAGCAGCTCAAAAGCAGGGGCCGGCACCTACAATGAGCAGTTCTTC. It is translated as CASSSKAGAGTYNEQFF.

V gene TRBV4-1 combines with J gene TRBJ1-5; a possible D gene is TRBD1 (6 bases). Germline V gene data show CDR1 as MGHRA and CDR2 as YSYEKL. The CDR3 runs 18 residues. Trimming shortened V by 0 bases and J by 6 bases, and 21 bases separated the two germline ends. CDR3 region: CASSQEAEGAGAGQPQHF. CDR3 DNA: TGCGCCAGCAGCCAAGAAGCTGAGGGAGCAGGGGCCGGTCAGCCCCAGCATTTT.

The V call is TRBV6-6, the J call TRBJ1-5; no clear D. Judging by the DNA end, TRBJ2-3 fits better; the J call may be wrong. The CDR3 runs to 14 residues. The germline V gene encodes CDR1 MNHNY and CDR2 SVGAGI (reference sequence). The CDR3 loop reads CASSSPYSNQPQYF. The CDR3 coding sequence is TGTGCCAGCAGTTCTCCGTATAGCAATCAGCCCCAGTATTTT.

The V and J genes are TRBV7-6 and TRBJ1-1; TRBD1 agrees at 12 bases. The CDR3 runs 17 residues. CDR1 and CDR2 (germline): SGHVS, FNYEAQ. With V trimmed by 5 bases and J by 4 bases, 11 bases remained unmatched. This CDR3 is CASSLQGDRGLFTEAFF. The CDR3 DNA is TGTGCCAGCAGCCTTCAGGGGGACAGGGGGCTGTTCACTGAAGCTTTCTTT.

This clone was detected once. The CDR3 sequence: CASSEPLLGQYNSPLHF. The CDR3 nucleotides are TGTGCCAGCAGTGAACCTCTACTGGGCCAGTATAATTCACCCCTCCACTTT. The rearrangement uses TRBV6-1 and TRBJ1-6; no clear D gene. The germline V gene encodes CDR1 MNHNS and CDR2 SASEGT. This CDR3 comprises 17 residues. The V gene lost 2 bases and the J gene lost 4 bases, with 15 bases spanning the gap.

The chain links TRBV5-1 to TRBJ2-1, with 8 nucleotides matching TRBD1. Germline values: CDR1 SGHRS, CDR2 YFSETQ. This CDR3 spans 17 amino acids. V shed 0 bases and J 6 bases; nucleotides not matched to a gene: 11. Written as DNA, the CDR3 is TGCGCCAGCAGCTTGGACCCTTCCGGGACAGGAAGCAATGAGCAGTTCTTC. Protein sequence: CASSLDPSGTGSNEQFF. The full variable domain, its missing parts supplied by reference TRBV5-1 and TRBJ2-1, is KAGVTQTPRYLIKTRGQQVTLSCSPISGHRSVSWYQQTPGQGLQFLFEYFSETQRNKGNFPGRFSGRQFSNSRSEMNVSTLELGDSALYLCASSLDPSGTGSNEQFFGPGTRLTVL.

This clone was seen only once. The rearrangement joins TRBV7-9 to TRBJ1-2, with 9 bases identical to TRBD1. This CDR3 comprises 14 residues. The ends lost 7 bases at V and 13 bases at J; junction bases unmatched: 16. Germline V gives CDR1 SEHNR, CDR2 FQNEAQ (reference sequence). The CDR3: CASTLRGQGSPPTF. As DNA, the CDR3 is TGTGCCAGCACCCTCAGGGGACAGGGCAGCCCCCCCACCTTC.

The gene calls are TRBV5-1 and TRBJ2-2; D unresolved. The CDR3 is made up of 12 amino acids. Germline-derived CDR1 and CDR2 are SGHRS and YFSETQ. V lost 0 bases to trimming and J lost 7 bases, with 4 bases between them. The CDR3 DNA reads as TGCGCCAGCAGCTTGGGAGGCGGGGAGCTGTTTTTT. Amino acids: CASSLGGGELFF.

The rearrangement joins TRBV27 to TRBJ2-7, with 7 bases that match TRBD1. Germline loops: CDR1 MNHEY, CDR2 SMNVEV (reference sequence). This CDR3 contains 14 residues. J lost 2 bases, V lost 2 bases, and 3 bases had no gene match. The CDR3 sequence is CASSLTGVPYEQYF. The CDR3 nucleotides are TGTGCCAGCAGTTTAACAGGGGTCCCCTACGAGCAGTACTTC.

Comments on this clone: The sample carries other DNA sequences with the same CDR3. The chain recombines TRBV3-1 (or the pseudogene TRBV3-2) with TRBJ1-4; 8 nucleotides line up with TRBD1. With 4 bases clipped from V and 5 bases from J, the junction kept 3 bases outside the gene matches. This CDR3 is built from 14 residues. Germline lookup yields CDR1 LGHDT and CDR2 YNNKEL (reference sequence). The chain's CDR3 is CASSRGTGNEKLFF. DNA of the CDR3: TGTGCCAGCAGCCGCGGGACAGGCAATGAAAAACTGTTTTTT.

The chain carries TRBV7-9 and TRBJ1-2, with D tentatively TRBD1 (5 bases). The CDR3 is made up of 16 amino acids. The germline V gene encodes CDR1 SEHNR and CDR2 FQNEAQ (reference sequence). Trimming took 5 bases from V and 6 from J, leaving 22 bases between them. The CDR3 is CASSPTGFGTPDGYTF. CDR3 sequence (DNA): TGTGCCAGCAGCCCAACAGGCTTCGGAACCCCCGATGGCTACACCTTC.

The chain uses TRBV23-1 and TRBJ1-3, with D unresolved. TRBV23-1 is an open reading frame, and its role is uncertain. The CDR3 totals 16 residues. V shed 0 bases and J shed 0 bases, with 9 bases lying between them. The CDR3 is CASSQSRVSSGNTIYF. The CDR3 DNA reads TGCGCCAGCAGTCAATCGAGGGTCAGCTCTGGAAACACCATATATTTT.

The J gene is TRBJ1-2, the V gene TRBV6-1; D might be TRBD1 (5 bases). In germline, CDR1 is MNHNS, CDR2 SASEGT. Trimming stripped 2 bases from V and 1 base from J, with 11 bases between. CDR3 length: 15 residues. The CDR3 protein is CASSEQGGGNYGYTF. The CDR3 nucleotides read TGTGCCAGCAGTGAACAGGGCGGGGGTAACTATGGCTACACCTTC.

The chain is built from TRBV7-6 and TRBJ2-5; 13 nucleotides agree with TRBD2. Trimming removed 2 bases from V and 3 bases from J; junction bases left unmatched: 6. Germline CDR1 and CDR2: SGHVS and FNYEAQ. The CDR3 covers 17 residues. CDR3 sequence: CASSLKIGLAGEETQYF. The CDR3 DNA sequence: TGTGCCAGCAGCTTAAAAATCGGACTAGCGGGGGAAGAGACCCAGTACTTC.